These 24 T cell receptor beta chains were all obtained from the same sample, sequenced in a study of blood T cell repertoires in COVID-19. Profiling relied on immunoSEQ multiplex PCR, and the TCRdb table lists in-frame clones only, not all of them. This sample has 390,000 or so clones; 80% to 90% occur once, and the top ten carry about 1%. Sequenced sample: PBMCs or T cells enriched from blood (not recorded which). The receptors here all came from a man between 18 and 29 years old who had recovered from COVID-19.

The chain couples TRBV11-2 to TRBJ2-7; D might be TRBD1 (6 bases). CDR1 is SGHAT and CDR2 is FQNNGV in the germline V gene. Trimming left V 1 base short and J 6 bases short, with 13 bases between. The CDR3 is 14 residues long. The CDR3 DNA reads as TGTGCCAGCAGCTTAGGTAACAGGGTAGGCGAGCAGTACTTC. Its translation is CASSLGNRVGEQYF. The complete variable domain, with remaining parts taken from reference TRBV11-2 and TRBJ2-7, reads EAGVAQSPRYKIIEKRQSVAFWCNPISGHATLYWYQQILGQGPKLLIQFQNNGVVDDSQLPKDRFSAERLKGVDSTLKIQPAKLEDSAVYLCASSLGNRVGEQYFGPGTRLTVT.

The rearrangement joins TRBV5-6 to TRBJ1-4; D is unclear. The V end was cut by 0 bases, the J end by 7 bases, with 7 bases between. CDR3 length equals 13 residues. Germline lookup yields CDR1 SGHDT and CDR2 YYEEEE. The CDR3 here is CASSLGGPEKLFF. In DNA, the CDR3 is TGTGCCAGCAGCTTGGGAGGTCCTGAAAAACTGTTTTTT.

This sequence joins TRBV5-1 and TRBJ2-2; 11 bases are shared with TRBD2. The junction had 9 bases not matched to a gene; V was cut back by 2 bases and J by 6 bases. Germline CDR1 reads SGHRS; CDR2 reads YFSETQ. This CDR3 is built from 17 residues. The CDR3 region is CASSFYLAGGPSGELFF. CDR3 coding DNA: TGCGCCAGCAGCTTCTACTTAGCGGGAGGGCCCTCCGGGGAGCTGTTTTTT.

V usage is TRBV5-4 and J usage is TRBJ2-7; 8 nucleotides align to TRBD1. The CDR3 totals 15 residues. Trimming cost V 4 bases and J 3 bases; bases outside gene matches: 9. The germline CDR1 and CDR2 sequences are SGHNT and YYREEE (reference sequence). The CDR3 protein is CASSHTGGGFYEQYF. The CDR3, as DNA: TGTGCCAGCAGCCACACAGGGGGAGGATTCTACGAGCAGTACTTC. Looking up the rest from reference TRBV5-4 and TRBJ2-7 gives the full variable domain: ETGVTQSPTHLIKTRGQQVTLRCSSQSGHNTVSWYQQALGQGPQFIFQYYREEENGRGNFPPRFSGLQFPNYSSELNVNALELDDSALYLCASSHTGGGFYEQYFGPGTRLTVT.

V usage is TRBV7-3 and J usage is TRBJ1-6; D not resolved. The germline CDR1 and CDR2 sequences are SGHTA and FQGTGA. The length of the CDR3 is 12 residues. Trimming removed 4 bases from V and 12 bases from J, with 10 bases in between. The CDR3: CASSSGIGPLHF. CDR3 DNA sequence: TGTGCCAGCAGCTCGGGAATAGGACCCCTCCACTTT.

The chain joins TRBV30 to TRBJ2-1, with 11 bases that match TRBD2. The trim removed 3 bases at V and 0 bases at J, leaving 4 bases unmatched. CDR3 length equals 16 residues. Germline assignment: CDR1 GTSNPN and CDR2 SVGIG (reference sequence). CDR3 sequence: CAWRKTSGASYNEQFF. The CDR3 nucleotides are TGTGCCTGGAGGAAGACTAGCGGGGCCTCCTACAATGAGCAGTTCTTC.

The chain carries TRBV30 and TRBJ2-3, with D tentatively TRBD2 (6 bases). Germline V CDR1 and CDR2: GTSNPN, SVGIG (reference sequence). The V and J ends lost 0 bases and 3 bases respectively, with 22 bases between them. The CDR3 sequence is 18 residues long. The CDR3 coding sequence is TGTGCCTGGAGTGTGACCGGGAGAATAAAAAGTGGGACAGATACGCAGTATTTT. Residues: CAWSVTGRIKSGTDTQYF.

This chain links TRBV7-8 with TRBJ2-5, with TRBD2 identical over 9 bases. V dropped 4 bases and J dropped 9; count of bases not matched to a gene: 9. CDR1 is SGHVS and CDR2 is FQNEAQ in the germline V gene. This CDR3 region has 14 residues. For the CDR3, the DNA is TGTGCCAGCAGCTCAGGACTAGCGCCGTCCGCCCAGTACTTC. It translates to CASSSGLAPSAQYF.

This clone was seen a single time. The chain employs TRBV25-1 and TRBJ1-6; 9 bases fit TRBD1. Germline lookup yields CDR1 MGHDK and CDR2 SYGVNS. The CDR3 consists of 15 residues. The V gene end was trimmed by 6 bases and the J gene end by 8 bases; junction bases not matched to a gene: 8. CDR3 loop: CASRQSGTGHSPLHF. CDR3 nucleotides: TGTGCCAGCAGACAATCCGGGACAGGGCATTCACCCCTCCACTTT.

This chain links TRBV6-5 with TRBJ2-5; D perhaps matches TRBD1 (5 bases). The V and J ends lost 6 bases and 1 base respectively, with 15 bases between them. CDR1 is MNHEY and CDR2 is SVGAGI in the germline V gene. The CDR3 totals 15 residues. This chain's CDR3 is CASRSGLGVQETQYF. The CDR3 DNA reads TGTGCCAGCAGATCGGGCCTAGGGGTCCAAGAGACCCAGTACTTC.

CDR3 region: CASGKAGVGTGELFF. CDR3 coding DNA: TGCGCCAGCGGAAAAGCGGGAGTGGGCACCGGGGAGCTGTTTTTT. This chain links TRBV4-1 with TRBJ2-2, with 8 bases identical to TRBD2. Germline-derived CDR1 and CDR2 are MGHRA and YSYEKL. This CDR3 comprises 15 residues. The J segment lost 4 bases and the V segment lost 8 bases, leaving 9 bases of the junction unmatched.

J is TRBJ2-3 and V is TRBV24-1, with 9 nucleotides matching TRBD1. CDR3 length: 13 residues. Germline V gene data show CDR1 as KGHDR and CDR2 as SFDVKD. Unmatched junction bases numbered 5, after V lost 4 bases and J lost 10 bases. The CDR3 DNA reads TGTGCCACCAGTGACTCCGACAGGGGGGCGCAGTATTTT. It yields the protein CATSDSDRGAQYF.

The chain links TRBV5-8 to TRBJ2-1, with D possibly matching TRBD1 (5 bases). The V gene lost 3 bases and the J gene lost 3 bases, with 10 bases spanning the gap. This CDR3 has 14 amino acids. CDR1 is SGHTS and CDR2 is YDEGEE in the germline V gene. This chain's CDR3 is CASSSAGYYNEQFF. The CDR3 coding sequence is TGTGCCAGCAGCTCGGCAGGGTACTACAATGAGCAGTTCTTC.

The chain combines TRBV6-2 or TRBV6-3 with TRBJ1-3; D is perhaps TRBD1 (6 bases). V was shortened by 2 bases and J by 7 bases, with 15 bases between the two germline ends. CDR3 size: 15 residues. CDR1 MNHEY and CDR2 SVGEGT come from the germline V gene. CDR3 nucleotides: TGTGCCAGCAGTTACCGCGGACACCAGGGGAACACCATATATTTT. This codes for CASSYRGHQGNTIYF.

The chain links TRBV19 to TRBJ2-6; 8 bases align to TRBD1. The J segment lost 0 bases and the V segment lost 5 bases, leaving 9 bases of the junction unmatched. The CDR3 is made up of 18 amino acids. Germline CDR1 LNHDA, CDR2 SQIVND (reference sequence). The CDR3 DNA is TGTGCCAGTAGTTCCACAGGGGGTCGTAACTCTGGGGCCAACGTCCTGACTTTC. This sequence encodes CASSSTGGRNSGANVLTF.

CDR3 amino acids: CASSHQGLDSGEQFF. The CDR3, as DNA: TGTGCCAGCAGCCACCAGGGACTCGATTCCGGTGAGCAGTTCTTC. J is TRBJ2-1 and V is TRBV4-2; D might be TRBD2 (6 bases). The germline gives CDR1 LGHNA, CDR2 YNFKEQ. The CDR3 loop spans 15 amino acids. V lost 3 bases and J 9 bases, leaving 18 bases between the germline ends.

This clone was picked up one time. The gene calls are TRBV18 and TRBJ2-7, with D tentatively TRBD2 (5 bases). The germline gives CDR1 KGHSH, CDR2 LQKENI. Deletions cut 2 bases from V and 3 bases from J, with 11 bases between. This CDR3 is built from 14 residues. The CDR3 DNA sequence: TGTGCCAGCTCACCAGGAGCGGAAGACTACGAGCAGTACTTC. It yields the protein CASSPGAEDYEQYF.

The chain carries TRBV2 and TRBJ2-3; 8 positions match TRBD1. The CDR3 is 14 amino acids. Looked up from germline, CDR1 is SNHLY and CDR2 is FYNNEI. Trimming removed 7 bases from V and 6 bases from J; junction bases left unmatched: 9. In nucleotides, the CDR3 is TGTGCCAGCACCCAGGGGGCATGGGTTGATACGCAGTATTTT. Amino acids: CASTQGAWVDTQYF.

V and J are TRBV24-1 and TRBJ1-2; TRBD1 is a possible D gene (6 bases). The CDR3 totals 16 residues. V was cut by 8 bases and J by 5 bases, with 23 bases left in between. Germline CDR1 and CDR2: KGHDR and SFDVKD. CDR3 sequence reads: CATMGDTEARKYGYTF. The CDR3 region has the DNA TGTGCCACCATGGGGGACACTGAAGCCCGAAAGTATGGCTACACCTTC.

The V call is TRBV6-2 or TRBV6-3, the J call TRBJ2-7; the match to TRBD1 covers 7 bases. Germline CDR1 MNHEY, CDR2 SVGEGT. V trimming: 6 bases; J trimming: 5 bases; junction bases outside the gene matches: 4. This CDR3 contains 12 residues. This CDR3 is CASSHGTDEQYF. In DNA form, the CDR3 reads TGTGCCAGCAGCCATGGGACAGACGAGCAGTACTTC.

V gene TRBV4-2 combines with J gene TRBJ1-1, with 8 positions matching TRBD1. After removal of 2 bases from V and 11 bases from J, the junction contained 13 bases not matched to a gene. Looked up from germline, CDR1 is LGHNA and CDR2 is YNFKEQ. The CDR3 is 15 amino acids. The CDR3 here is CASSQPDREAGRAFF. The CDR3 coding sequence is TGTGCCAGCAGCCAACCGGACAGGGAGGCTGGGCGGGCTTTCTTT.

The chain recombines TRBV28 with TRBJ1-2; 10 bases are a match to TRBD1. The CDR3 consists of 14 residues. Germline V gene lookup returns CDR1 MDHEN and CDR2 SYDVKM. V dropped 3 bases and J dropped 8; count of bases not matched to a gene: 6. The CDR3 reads CASSLGTGVYGYTF. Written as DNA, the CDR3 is TGTGCCAGCAGTTTGGGGACAGGGGTTTACGGCTACACCTTC.

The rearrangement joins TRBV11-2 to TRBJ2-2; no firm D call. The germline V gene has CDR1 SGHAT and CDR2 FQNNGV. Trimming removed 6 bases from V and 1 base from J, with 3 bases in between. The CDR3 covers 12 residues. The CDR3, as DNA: TGTGCCAGCAGACTGAACACCGGGGAGCTGTTTTTT. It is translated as CASRLNTGELFF.

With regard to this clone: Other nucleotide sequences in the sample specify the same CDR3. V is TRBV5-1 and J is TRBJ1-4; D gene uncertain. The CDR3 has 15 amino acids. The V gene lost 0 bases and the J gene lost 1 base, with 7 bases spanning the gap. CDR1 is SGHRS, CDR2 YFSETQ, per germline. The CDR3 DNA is TGCGCCAGCAGCTTGGAAGGGAGAACTAATGAAAAACTGTTTTTT. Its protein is CASSLEGRTNEKLFF.